This T cell receptor beta chain derives from a study of Ad26.COV2.S vaccination and SARS-CoV-2 variants. Findings and caveats of the study: Vaccine recipients surpassed placebo recipients in spike-specific TCR breadth. Substantial breadth in spike-specific CD8+ and CD4+ T cell responses was reportedly seen after vaccination. Researchers reported similar non-spike TCR breadth in vaccine and placebo recipients.

The sample's treatment: some 20 received Ad26.COV2.S at low or high dose, single or two shots; about five received placebo; per-sample allocation not given. Repertoires come from day 63 after the first vaccine or placebo injection. Vaccination employed an Ad26 vector expressing the Wuhan-strain SARS-CoV-2 spike. Germline V gene sequence: CDR1 SGHKS, CDR2 YYEKEE (reference sequence). V was trimmed by 0 bases and J by 2 bases, leaving 12 bases between them. CDR3 length: 15 residues. With regard to this clone: Its antigen is still unknown.

Profiling relied on immunoSEQ multiplex PCR, and the TCRdb table lists in-frame clones only, not all of them. There are about 420,000 clones in the sample; 88% occur only once, and about 3.6% lies in the top ten. The sequence was obtained from a person aged 18 to 59 who received the Ad26.COV2.S COVID-19 vaccine or a placebo. This chain connects TRBV5-5 to TRBJ2-7, with a possible D match to TRBD1 (5 bases). The starting material was peripheral blood, obtained in a trial of Ad26.COV2.S vaccine versus placebo. CDR3: CASSLVGQGAYEQYF. The CDR3 DNA follows: TGTGCCAGCAGCTTGGTTGGGCAGGGCGCCTACGAGCAGTACTTC.